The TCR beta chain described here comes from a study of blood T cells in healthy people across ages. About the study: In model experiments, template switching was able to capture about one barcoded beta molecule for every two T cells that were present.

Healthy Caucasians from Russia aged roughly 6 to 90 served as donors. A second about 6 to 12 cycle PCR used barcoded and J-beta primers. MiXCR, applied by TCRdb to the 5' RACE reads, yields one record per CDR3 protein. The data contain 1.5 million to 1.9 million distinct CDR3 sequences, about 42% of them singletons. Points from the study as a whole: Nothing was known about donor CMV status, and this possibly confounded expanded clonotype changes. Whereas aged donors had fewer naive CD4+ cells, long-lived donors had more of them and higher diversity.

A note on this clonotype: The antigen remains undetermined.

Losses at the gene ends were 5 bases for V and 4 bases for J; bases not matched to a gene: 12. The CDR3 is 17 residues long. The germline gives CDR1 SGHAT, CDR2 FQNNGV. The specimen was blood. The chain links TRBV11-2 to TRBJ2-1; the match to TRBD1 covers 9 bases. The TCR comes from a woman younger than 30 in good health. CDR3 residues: CASSPKVNRGQYNEQFF. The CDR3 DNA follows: TGTGCCAGCAGCCCAAAGGTTAACAGGGGGCAATACAATGAGCAGTTCTTC. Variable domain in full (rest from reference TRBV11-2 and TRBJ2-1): EAGVAQSPRYKIIEKRQSVAFWCNPISGHATLYWYQQILGQGPKLLIQFQNNGVVDDSQLPKDRFSAERLKGVDSTLKIQPAKLEDSAVYLCASSPKVNRGQYNEQFFGPGTRLTVL.